This record looks at one T cell receptor (beta chain) sequence and its context. What it binds is not known. This CDR3 is 13 amino acids long. Trimming left V 6 bases short and J 9 bases short, with 14 bases between. CDR1 KGHDR and CDR2 SFDVKD come from the germline V gene. Sequencing used immunoSEQ multiplex PCR; TCRdb keeps in-frame clones, though not all of them. The table lists around 130,000 clones, around 90% of them singletons. This entry belongs to a study of T cell responses to AZD1222 COVID-19 vaccine. Study-wide points: Researchers took repertoire samples only after the peak T cell response had come.

This specimen consisted of peripheral blood, obtained on day 0 of AZD1222 vaccination. This chain connects TRBV24-1 to TRBJ2-1; no firm D call. This TCR came from an adult in good health. For the CDR3, the DNA is TGTGCCACCAGTCCTATATCCGGGCTTGAGCAGTTCTTC. Protein product: CATSPISGLEQFF.